A selection of T cell receptor beta chains follows, all from one sample in a study of T-cell reconstitution after alpha-beta-depleted transplantation in children. TCRdb re-analysed the PCR reads in MiXCR, keeping a single row per CDR3 protein. In the table there are around 250,000 distinct CDR3 sequences, approximately 9.8% of which are singletons. Sequencing used PBMCs from the stem cell graft donor, obtained from the stem cell graft. These receptors were obtained from a human donor who donated a stem cell graft to a child with SCID. The CDR3 runs from the conserved cysteine through the conserved F or W. A D gene is named only where the DNA matches it firmly. Size is stated for part of the rows, as once, few or many counts, or as a class when the clone is expanded.

J	D	size	V	DNA	CDR3
TRBJ1-6	NA	few	TRBV5-1	TGCGCCAGCAGCTTGGCGGGGAAATATAATTCACCCCTCCACTTT	CASSLAGKYNSPLHF
TRBJ1-3	NA	few	TRBV12-3/TRBV12-4	TGTGCCAGCAGTCCGCAGCAACGGTCGGGTGGAAACACCATATATTTT	CASSPQQRSGGNTIYF
TRBJ2-3	NA	few	TRBV20-1	TGCAGTGCTAGAGATAACCGAATTAGCACAGATACGCAGTATTTT	CSARDNRISTDTQYF
TRBJ1-2	NA	few	TRBV7-9	TGTGCCAGCAGCCGACAGGATGGCTACACCTTC	CASSRQDGYTF
TRBJ2-1	NA	few	TRBV29-1	TGCAGCGTTGGTTCCGTCGCTGAGCAGTTCTTC	CSVGSVAEQFF
TRBJ1-2	TRBD1	NA	TRBV20-1	TGCAGTGCATCCGGGACAGTAAGGAACTATGGCTACACCTTC	CSASGTVRNYGYTF
TRBJ1-1	NA	NA	TRBV7-6	TGTGCCAGCAGCTTAGACCCCGGGGAGGACACTGAAGCTTTCTTT	CASSLDPGEDTEAFF
TRBJ2-5	TRBD2	NA	TRBV12-3/TRBV12-4	TGTGCCAGCAGTTTAGGAGCGGGGGGCCAAGAGACCCAGTACTTC	CASSLGAGGQETQYF
TRBJ2-3	NA	many	TRBV7-2	TGTGCCAGCAGCTTATTAAGGGGTGGGGGATCGGGCACAGATACGCAGTATTTT	CASSLLRGGGSGTDTQYF
TRBJ2-7	NA	many	TRBV7-2	TGTGCCAGCAGCCGATACTCCTACGAGCAGTACTTC	CASSRYSYEQYF
TRBJ1-4	TRBD1	few	TRBV7-9	TGTGCCAGCAGCTCCAGGGGACAGGGAAATGAAAAACTGTTTTTT	CASSSRGQGNEKLFF
TRBJ2-7	NA	NA	TRBV6-1	TGTGCCAGCAGTGAAGCGTCAGGAGGGGGGGACTACGAGCAGTACTTC	CASSEASGGGDYEQYF
TRBJ2-7	NA	NA	TRBV11-2	TGTGCCAGCAGCTTAGATCTTGGGACCCCAAGCTCCTACGAGCAGTACTTC	CASSLDLGTPSSYEQYF
TRBJ1-1	NA	few	TRBV3-1	TGTGCCAGCAGCCAAAAGTTAGGGGCCCTGAACACTGAAGCTTTCTTT	CASSQKLGALNTEAFF
TRBJ2-7	TRBD1	NA	TRBV6-5	TGTGCCAGCAGTTACCCAACCGGGACAGGGACCGAGCAGTACTTC	CASSYPTGTGTEQYF
TRBJ1-2	NA	NA	TRBV5-1	TGCGCCAGCAGATGGGGGGACTATGGCTACACCTTC	CASRWGDYGYTF
TRBJ1-5	NA	NA	TRBV12-3/TRBV12-4	TGTGCCAGCGCCAACCGCGTGGCGGGGCCCCAGCATTTT	CASANRVAGPQHF
TRBJ1-4	NA	few	TRBV5-1	TGCGCCAGCAGACTTAGTGAGGTCCCGGATGAAAAACTGTTTTTT	CASRLSEVPDEKLFF
TRBJ1-2	NA	NA	TRBV5-1	TGCGCCAGCAGCTTGGCAGGAAACGGCTACACCTTC	CASSLAGNGYTF
TRBJ2-1	NA	NA	TRBV27	TGTGCCACCACAATCGGAAACTTTTACAATGAGCAGTTCTTC	CATTIGNFYNEQFF
TRBJ2-5	NA	few	TRBV20-1	TGCAGTGCTAGTGGGGGCGGAGAGACCCAGTACTTC	CSASGGGETQYF
TRBJ1-1	NA	NA	TRBV20-1	TGCAGTGCTAGGGGGGGAGCGAACACTGAAGCTTTCTTT	CSARGGANTEAFF
TRBJ1-1	NA	few	TRBV5-1	TGCGCCAGCAGCTTTTCGGCAGGGGACACTGAAGCTTTCTTT	CASSFSAGDTEAFF
TRBJ2-6	TRBD1	many	TRBV6-4	TGTGCCAGCAGCCCACAGGGGGCCCTTTCGTCAACTGGGGCCAACGTCCTGACTTTC	CASSPQGALSSTGANVLTF
TRBJ2-7	TRBD1	many	TRBV18	TGTGCCAGCTCAGCTCAAGGGGGCGCATCCTACGAGCAGTACTTC	CASSAQGGASYEQYF
TRBJ2-7	NA	NA	TRBV5-1	TGCGCCAGCAGCTTGGTGGGACCAGCCTACGAGCAGTACTTC	CASSLVGPAYEQYF
TRBJ2-7	TRBD1	NA	TRBV10-3	TGTGCCATCAGAGGGACAGGGGGCGTATACGAGCAGTACTTC	CAIRGTGGVYEQYF
TRBJ2-6	NA	NA	TRBV5-6	TGTGCCAGCAGGACCGAGGGACCGGGGGCCAACGTCCTGACTTTC	CASRTEGPGANVLTF
TRBJ2-7	NA	NA	TRBV7-3	TGTGCCAGCAGCGAGACGACAGTCCGCTGGGAGCAGTACTTC	CASSETTVRWEQYF
TRBJ2-1	NA	many	TRBV5-6	TGTGCCAGTTACACCGGGACGGCATACAATGAGCAGTTCTTC	CASYTGTAYNEQFF
TRBJ1-4	NA	NA	TRBV12-5	TGTGCTAGCGCTGAGGGGTCCTTGGGGGAAAAACTGTTTTTT	CASAEGSLGEKLFF
TRBJ1-1	NA	few	TRBV5-1	TGCGCCAGCAGCTTGGCTGCGGTGAACACTGAAGCTTTCTTT	CASSLAAVNTEAFF
TRBJ2-3	TRBD2	NA	TRBV5-6	TGTGCCAGCAGCGTAAGCGGGGACCTGGATACGCAGTATTTT	CASSVSGDLDTQYF
TRBJ1-4	NA	many	TRBV18	TGTGCCAGCTCACCACCGGAGGGGGAAAAACTGTTTTTT	CASSPPEGEKLFF
TRBJ1-3	NA	many	TRBV29-1	TGCAGCGTTGTCAGCGTAGTTGACTCTGGAAACACCATATATTTT	CSVVSVVDSGNTIYF
TRBJ1-1	NA	NA	TRBV7-3	TGTGCCAGCAGCGTAGCGCAGGGGTACACTGAAGCTTTCTTT	CASSVAQGYTEAFF
TRBJ1-1	NA	many	TRBV6-2/TRBV6-3	TGTGCCAGCAGTTTGGGCACTGAAGCTTTCTTT	CASSLGTEAFF
TRBJ1-2	NA	few	TRBV20-1	TGCAGTGCTAGAGCAGCCGGTCCCTATGGCTACACCTTC	CSARAAGPYGYTF
TRBJ2-1	TRBD2	NA	TRBV7-9	TGTGCCAGCAGTGAGACTAGCGGGAGGAATGAGCAGTTCTTC	CASSETSGRNEQFF
TRBJ2-7	TRBD1	NA	TRBV12-3/TRBV12-4	TGTGCCAGCTCCGGACAGGCTCACTCCTACGAGCAGTACTTC	CASSGQAHSYEQYF
TRBJ2-5	NA	NA	TRBV3-1	TGTGCCAGCAGCCAAGAATTGCCGAGGGAGACCCAGTACTTC	CASSQELPRETQYF
TRBJ1-1	NA	many	TRBV7-9	TGTGCCAGCAGCCTTACAGGATTGAACACTGAAGCTTTCTTT	CASSLTGLNTEAFF
TRBJ2-1	TRBD2	many	TRBV7-3	TGTGCCAGCAGCTCGATTGGACTAGCGGGGGCCTACAATGAGCAGTTCTTC	CASSSIGLAGAYNEQFF
TRBJ2-7	NA	few	TRBV18	TGTGCCAGCTCACCTAGCCAGGGAGGCTACGAGCAGTACTTC	CASSPSQGGYEQYF
TRBJ2-2	NA	many	TRBV29-1	TGCAGCGTTGAAGAAGGGATATGGGGCGGCGGGGAGCTGTTTTTT	CSVEEGIWGGGELFF
TRBJ2-5	TRBD2	few	TRBV6-1	TGTGCCAGCAGTGAAACTAGCGGGGACGTTGAGACCCAGTACTTC	CASSETSGDVETQYF
TRBJ2-1	NA	many	TRBV12-3/TRBV12-4	TGTGCCAGCAGGGACAGCTCCTACAATGAGCAGTTCTTC	CASRDSSYNEQFF